This paragraph covers one T cell receptor (beta chain) sequence. The junction does not match germline at one end; this may be a read error. This CDR3 region has 15 residues. Germline V gene data show CDR1 as SEHNR and CDR2 as FQNEAQ (reference sequence). The record originates from a study of blood T cells in healthy people across ages. A sample-barcoded 5' primer and a J-beta primer mix were used in a second PCR of roughly 7 to 11 cycles. TCRdb reprocessed the 5' RACE reads with MiXCR, giving one entry per CDR3 protein. The top ten hold over 7% of the sample, which has around 1,700,000 distinct CDR3 sequences, under 30% seen once.

Sequencing used blood. This TCR came from a woman in her twenties or thirties in good health. The chain couples TRBV7-9 to TRBJ1-5; 8 nucleotides line up with TRBD1. Here the CDR3 DNA reads TGTGCCGGCAGAAGTACAGGGGGGGGCAATCAGCCCCAGCATTTT. The encoded protein is CAGRSTGGGNQPQHF.